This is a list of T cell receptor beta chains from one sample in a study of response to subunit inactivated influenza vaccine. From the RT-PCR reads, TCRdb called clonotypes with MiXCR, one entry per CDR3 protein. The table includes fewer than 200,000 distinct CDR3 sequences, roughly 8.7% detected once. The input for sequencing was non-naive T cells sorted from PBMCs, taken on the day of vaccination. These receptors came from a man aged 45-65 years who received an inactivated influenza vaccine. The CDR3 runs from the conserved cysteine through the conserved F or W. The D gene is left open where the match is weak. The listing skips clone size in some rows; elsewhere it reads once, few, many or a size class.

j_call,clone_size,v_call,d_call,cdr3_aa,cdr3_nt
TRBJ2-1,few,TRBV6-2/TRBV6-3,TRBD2,CASSYRRGGLQNNEQFF,TGTGCCAGCAGTTACCGGCGGGGGGGCCTACAAAACAATGAGCAGTTCTTC
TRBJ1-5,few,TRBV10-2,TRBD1,CASRGQGNQPQHF,TGCGCCAGCAGGGGACAGGGTAATCAGCCCCAGCATTTT
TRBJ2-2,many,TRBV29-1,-,CSVENAMNTGELFF,TGCAGCGTTGAAAATGCGATGAACACCGGGGAGCTGTTTTTT
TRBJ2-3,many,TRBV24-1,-,CATSDLNQKDTQYF,TGTGCCACCAGTGATTTGAACCAGAAAGATACGCAGTATTTT
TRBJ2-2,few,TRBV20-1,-,CSARGTLQASAGELFF,TGCAGTGCTAGAGGGACGCTTCAGGCGTCGGCCGGGGAGCTGTTTTTT
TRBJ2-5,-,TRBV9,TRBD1,CASSVGGTGKETQYF,TGTGCCAGCAGCGTAGGGGGGACAGGGAAGGAGACCCAGTACTTC
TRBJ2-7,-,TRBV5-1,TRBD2,CASSSRTSGRSSSYEQYF,TGCGCCAGCAGCTCCCGGACTAGCGGGAGGAGTTCATCCTACGAGCAGTACTTC
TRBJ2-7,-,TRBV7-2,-,CASSFTGPHEQYF,TGTGCCAGCAGCTTTACAGGGCCCCACGAGCAGTACTTC
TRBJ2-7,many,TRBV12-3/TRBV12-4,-,CASSRTGIEQYF,TGTGCCAGCAGCAGAACAGGGATCGAGCAGTACTTC
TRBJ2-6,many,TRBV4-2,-,CASSLRGGTSGANVLTF,TGTGCCAGCAGCCTCCGGGGTGGGACATCGGGGGCCAACGTCCTGACTTTC
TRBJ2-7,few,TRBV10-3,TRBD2,CAISGGKAGEQYF,TGTGCCATCAGTGGAGGGAAAGCGGGGGAGCAGTACTTC
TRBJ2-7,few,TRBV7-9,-,CASSSGSPPYEQYF,TGTGCCAGCAGCTCAGGGTCCCCCCCCTACGAGCAGTACTTC
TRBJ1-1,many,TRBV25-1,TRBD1,CASKTGGTEAFF,TGTGCCAGCAAAACAGGGGGTACTGAAGCTTTCTTT
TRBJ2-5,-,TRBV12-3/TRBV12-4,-,CASSFFGGLGETQYF,TGTGCCAGCAGTTTTTTCGGGGGGCTGGGAGAGACCCAGTACTTC
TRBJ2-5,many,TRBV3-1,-,CASSQGSLETQYF,TGTGCCAGCAGCCAAGGATCTTTGGAGACCCAGTACTTC
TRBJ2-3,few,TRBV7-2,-,CASSLGRNTQYF,TGTGCCAGCAGCCTGGGAAGGAATACGCAGTATTTT
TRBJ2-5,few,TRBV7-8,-,CASSPGVKETQYF,TGTGCCAGCAGCCCCGGGGTTAAAGAGACCCAGTACTTC
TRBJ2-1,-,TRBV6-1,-,CATISVDGYNEQFF,TGTGCCACCATCTCGGTGGACGGATACAATGAGCAGTTCTTC
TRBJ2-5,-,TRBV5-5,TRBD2,CASSLLLGRARETQYF,TGTGCCAGCAGCTTGCTGTTGGGGAGGGCCCGGGAGACCCAGTACTTC
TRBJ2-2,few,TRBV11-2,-,CASSGQGGNTGELFF,TGTGCCAGCAGCGGGCAGGGCGGGAACACCGGGGAGCTGTTTTTT
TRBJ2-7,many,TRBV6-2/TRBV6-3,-,CASSYSMSPNPSEQYF,TGTGCCAGCAGTTACTCGATGTCACCTAACCCTTCCGAGCAGTACTTC
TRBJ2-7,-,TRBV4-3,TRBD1,CASSQDIVGQGFSYEQYF,TGCGCCAGCAGCCAAGATATTGTGGGACAGGGGTTCTCCTACGAGCAGTACTTC
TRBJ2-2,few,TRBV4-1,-,CASSPDPASTGELFF,TGCGCCAGCAGCCCCGACCCTGCCAGCACCGGGGAGCTGTTTTTT
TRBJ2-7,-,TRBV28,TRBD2,CASSFSASGLLYEQYF,TGTGCCAGCAGTTTTTCTGCTAGCGGGTTACTCTACGAGCAGTACTTC
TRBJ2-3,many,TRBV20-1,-,CSAREGRYTDTQYF,TGCAGTGCTAGAGAAGGCCGGTACACAGATACGCAGTATTTT
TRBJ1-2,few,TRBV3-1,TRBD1,CASRLGTGRTMEGYTF,TGTGCCAGCAGACTTGGGACAGGGAGAACTATGGAAGGCTACACCTTC
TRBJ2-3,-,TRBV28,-,CASSLGSVGTDTQYF,TGTGCCAGCAGTTTAGGTTCGGTGGGGACAGATACGCAGTATTTT
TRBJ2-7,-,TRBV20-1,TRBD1,CSGRQGTFYEQYF,TGCAGTGGAAGACAGGGAACTTTCTACGAGCAGTACTTC
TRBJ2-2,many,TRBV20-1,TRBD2,CSARDGGLAGGRNTGELFF,TGCAGTGCTAGAGATGGGGGACTAGCGGGGGGAAGGAACACCGGGGAGCTGTTTTTT
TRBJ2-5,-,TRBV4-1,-,CASSSSSGLDGETQYF,TGCGCCAGCAGCTCATCGTCGGGGTTGGATGGAGAGACCCAGTACTTC
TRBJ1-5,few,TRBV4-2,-,CASSQDSRGAGQPQHF,TGTGCCAGCAGCCAAGATTCGAGGGGGGCAGGACAGCCCCAGCATTTT
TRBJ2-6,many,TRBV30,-,CAWSKSKGYSGANVLTF,TGTGCCTGGAGCAAAAGTAAGGGCTATTCTGGGGCCAACGTCCTGACTTTC
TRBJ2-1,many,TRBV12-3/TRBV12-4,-,CASSLGSLAVYNEQFF,TGTGCCAGCAGTTTGGGAAGTCTAGCAGTCTACAATGAGCAGTTCTTC
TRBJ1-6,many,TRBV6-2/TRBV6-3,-,CASTIDRNLISPLHF,TGTGCCAGCACCATCGACAGGAATTTAATTTCACCCCTCCACTTT
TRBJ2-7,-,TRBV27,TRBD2,CASSLIGTSGFYEQYF,TGTGCCAGCAGTTTGATCGGGACTAGCGGATTCTACGAGCAGTACTTC
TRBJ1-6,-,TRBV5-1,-,CASSVRGGYSPLHF,TGCGCCAGCAGCGTCCGAGGGGGGTATTCACCCCTCCACTTT
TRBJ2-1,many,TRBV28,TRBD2,CASSFGGTYLGGEQFF,TGTGCCAGCAGTTTTGGAGGGACCTACCTCGGGGGGGAGCAGTTCTTC
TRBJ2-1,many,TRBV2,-,CASHLGPNNEQFF,TGTGCCAGCCATCTGGGACCTAACAATGAGCAGTTCTTC
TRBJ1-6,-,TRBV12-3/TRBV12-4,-,CASSLQGTSPLHF,TGTGCCAGCAGTTTACAGGGGACTTCACCCCTCCACTTT
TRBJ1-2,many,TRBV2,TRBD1,CASSRDRANYGYTF,TGTGCCAGCAGCCGGGACAGGGCTAACTATGGCTACACCTTC
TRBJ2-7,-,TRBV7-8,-,CASSWEMGDGDSYEQYF,TGTGCCAGCAGCTGGGAAATGGGGGACGGAGACTCCTACGAGCAGTACTTC
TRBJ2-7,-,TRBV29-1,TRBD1,CSVGDRVSYEQYF,TGCAGCGTGGGTGACAGGGTCTCCTACGAGCAGTACTTC
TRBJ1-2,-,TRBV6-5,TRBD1,CASSAGTGAHSF,TGTGCCAGCAGTGCCGGGACAGGGGCTCACTCCTTC
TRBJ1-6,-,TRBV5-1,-,CASSLGANSPLHF,TGCGCCAGCAGCTTGGGGGCCAATTCACCCCTCCACTTT
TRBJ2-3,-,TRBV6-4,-,CASSDWVSDTQYF,TGTGCCAGCAGTGACTGGGTTTCAGATACGCAGTATTTT
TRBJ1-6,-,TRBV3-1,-,CASSQDWSRALHF,TGTGCCAGCAGCCAAGATTGGTCTAGGGCCCTCCACTTT
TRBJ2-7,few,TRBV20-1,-,CSATLDRYEQYF,TGCAGTGCGACCCTCGATAGGTACGAGCAGTACTTC
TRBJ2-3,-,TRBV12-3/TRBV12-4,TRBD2,CARSCVSPLAGWADTQYF,TGTGCCCGCAGTTGTGTGTCCCCCTTAGCGGGATGGGCAGATACGCAGTATTTT
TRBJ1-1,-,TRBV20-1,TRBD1,CSARATGKTTEAFF,TGCAGTGCTAGGGCGACAGGGAAGACCACTGAAGCTTTCTTT
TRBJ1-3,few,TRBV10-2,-,CASRTAITGNTIYF,TGCGCCAGCAGGACGGCAATCACTGGAAACACCATATATTTT
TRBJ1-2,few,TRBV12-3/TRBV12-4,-,CASSFGGTGGYTF,TGTGCCAGCAGTTTTGGGGGCACTGGCGGCTACACCTTC
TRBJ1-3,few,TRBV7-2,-,CASSDQGNSGNTIYF,TGTGCCAGCAGCGACCAGGGGAACTCTGGAAACACCATATATTTT